This TCR beta chain derives from a study of blood T cell repertoires in COVID-19. Measured with immunoSEQ multiplex PCR; TCRdb has only the in-frame clones, and not every one. This repertoire shows a few hundred thousand clones, roughly 85% found once; its top ten account for approximately 4%. The CDR3 covers 13 residues. Germline CDR1 reads SGHRS; CDR2 reads YFSETQ. J lost 6 bases, V lost 4 bases, and 5 bases had no gene match. The chain recombines TRBV5-1 with TRBJ1-1; 8 positions match TRBD1. The receptor was derived from a woman of 80 years or more with acute or convalescent COVID-19. Sequencing was performed on peripheral blood. The CDR3 DNA sequence: TGCGCCAGCAGCAAGACAGGGGATGCTGAAGCTTTCTTT. This sequence encodes CASSKTGDAEAFF.